This T cell receptor (beta chain) was obtained from a study of T-cell reconstitution after alpha-beta-depleted transplantation in children. Study-level points and caveats: Day-60 TCRbeta diversity that was high in some patients was derived from surviving recipient T cells and thymic progenitors. The main origin of T-cell counts and diversity one year after transplant was newly produced T cells.

This clonotype was observed a handful of times. Its cognate antigen is unknown. As it was prepared, the TCRbeta library received unique molecular identifiers. Using its own MiXCR run on the PCR reads, TCRdb lists one record per CDR3 protein. The repertoire consists of 490,000 or so distinct CDR3 sequences, with roughly a tenth occurring once and the leading ten covering about 2.1%. The germline V and J ends were trimmed by 3 bases and 1 base, with 6 bases remaining between them. This CDR3 has 13 residues. Germline CDR1 is LNHDA and CDR2 is SQIVND (reference sequence). The chain has TRBV19 and TRBJ1-1; D is uncertain. The sample in question was PBMCs, obtained before TCRalphabeta/CD19-depleted stem cell transplant. The source is a child younger than 10 with inherited bone marrow failure, due to receive a stem cell transplant. The CDR3 DNA sequence: TGTGCCAGTAGTATTTCGGGGAACACTGAAGCTTTCTTT. Translation gives CASSISGNTEAFF.